This T cell receptor (beta chain) was recorded in a study of response to subunit inactivated influenza vaccine (dated by TCRdb to the late 2010s). At the level of the whole study: The study used deep quantitative T cell receptor repertoire profiling to track responses to a trivalent subunit inactivated influenza vaccine. Study-wide findings and limitations: According to the authors, only a limited number of new T cells may be recruited by each seasonal influenza vaccination.

The table lists this clonotype with a few counts. Its recognized antigen is unknown. Base quality data are lacking; no much larger clone is found one base away. Library preparation was by RT-PCR. Instrument used: Illumina HiSeq 2500. The public sequencing data were trimmed at Q25 with fastp and processed into clonotypes with MiXCR by TCRdb, which kept only in-frame beta chains. Records with the same CDR3 protein are collapsed into one entry carrying the most frequent genes and DNA. For this sample there are around 650,000 distinct CDR3 sequences; 15% to 18% appear just once. Together, the top ten hold more than 9% of the sample. At the junction V is shortened by 3 bases and J by 7 bases; bases outside the gene matches: 15. The cysteine opens and the phenylalanine closes a CDR3 of 18 amino acids. Only CDR3 DNA is held: 54 bases, read in frame from base 1. CDR1 LNHNV and CDR2 YYDKDF were looked up in the germline V gene (reference sequence).

The chain is assembled from TRBV15 and TRBJ2-1; 10 nucleotides in the junction match TRBD2. The source was PBMCs from blood, collected approximately 12 days after vaccination. The receptor was derived from a man over 45 who received an inactivated influenza vaccine. Donor details come from another sample of the same person, matched by shared clones. Here the CDR3 is given as CATSSQVHLAGVKNEQFF. The nucleotides read TGTGCCACCAGCAGCCAAGTCCACCTAGCGGGAGTAAAGAATGAGCAGTTCTTC.